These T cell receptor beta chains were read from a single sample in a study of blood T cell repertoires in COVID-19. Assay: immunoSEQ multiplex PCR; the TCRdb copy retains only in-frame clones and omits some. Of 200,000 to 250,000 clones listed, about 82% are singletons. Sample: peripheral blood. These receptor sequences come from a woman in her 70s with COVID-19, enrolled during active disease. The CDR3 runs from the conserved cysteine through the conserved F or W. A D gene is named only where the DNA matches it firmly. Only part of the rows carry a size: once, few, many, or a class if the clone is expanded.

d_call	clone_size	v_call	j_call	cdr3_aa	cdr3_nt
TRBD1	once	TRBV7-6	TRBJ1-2	CASSSGQAINYGYTF	TGTGCCAGCAGCTCCGGACAGGCGATTAACTATGGCTACACCTTC
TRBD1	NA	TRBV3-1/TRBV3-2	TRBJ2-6	CASRQGDRDWPSSGANVLTF	TGTGCCAGCAGACAGGGGGACCGGGACTGGCCAAGCTCTGGGGCCAACGTCCTGACTTTC
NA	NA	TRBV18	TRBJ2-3	CASSPPQFQGPDTQYF	TGTGCCAGCTCACCACCCCAGTTTCAGGGTCCAGATACGCAGTATTTT
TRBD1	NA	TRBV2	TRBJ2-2	CASSVDRSTGELFF	TGTGCCAGCAGTGTGGACAGGAGCACCGGGGAGCTGTTTTTT
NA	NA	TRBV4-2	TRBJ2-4	CASSQGQSVGIQYF	TGTGCCAGCAGCCAAGGCCAGAGCGTGGGCATTCAGTACTTC
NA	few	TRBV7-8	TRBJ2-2	CASSSLGGGANTGELFF	TGTGCCAGCAGCTCGCTTGGGGGGGGCGCGAACACCGGGGAGCTGTTTTTT
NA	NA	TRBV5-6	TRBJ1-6	CASSLVSGRDSPLHF	TGTGCCAGCAGCTTGGTTAGTGGGCGAGATTCACCCCTCCACTTT
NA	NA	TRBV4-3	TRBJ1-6	CASSQDGGRANSPLHF	TGCGCCAGCAGCCAAGATGGGGGCAGGGCTAATTCACCCCTCCACTTT
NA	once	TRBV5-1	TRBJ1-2	CASSLEPGSYGYTF	TGCGCCAGCAGCTTGGAGCCAGGCAGCTATGGCTACACCTTC
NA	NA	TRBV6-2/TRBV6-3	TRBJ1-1	CASSSRLRPNTEAFF	TGTGCCAGCAGTTCCCGTCTACGCCCGAACACTGAAGCTTTCTTT
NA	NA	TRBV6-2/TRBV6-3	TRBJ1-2	CASSQTRIYGYTF	TGTGCCAGCAGTCAAACGCGGATCTATGGCTACACCTTC
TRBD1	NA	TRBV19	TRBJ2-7	CASSRHNRPGQTYEQYF	TGTGCCAGTAGTAGACACAACCGACCGGGACAGACCTACGAGCAGTACTTC
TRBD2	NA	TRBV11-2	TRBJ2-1	CASSSASGGGLYNEQFF	TGTGCCAGCAGCTCAGCTAGCGGGGGAGGACTTTACAATGAGCAGTTCTTC
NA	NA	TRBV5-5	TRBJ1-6	CASSLSVQLGSPLHF	TGTGCCAGCAGCTTGTCTGTACAGCTTGGTTCACCCCTCCACTTT
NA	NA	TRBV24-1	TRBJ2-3	CATSDRGRARDTQYF	TGTGCCACCAGTGATAGGGGGAGGGCGAGAGATACGCAGTATTTT
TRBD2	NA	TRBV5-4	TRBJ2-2	CASTKYKAGGTGELFF	TGTGCCAGCACCAAGTATAAAGCGGGAGGCACCGGGGAGCTGTTTTTT
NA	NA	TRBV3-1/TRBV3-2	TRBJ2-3	CASSQLSAAAADTQYF	TGTGCCAGCAGCCAACTGTCTGCGGCGGCCGCAGATACGCAGTATTTT
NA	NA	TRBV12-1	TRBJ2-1	CASSNHGWGEYNEQFF	TGTGCCAGCAGCAATCATGGTTGGGGGGAATACAATGAGCAGTTCTTC
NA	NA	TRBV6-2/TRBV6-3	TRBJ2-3	CASSLTDTQYF	TGTGCCAGCAGTTTAACAGATACGCAGTATTTT
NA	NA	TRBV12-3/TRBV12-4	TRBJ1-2	CASSFFANGYTF	TGTGCCAGCAGTTTTTTTGCGAATGGCTACACCTTC
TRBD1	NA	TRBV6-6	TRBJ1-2	CASSPPWDRAYGYTF	TGTGCCAGCAGCCCTCCATGGGACAGAGCCTATGGCTACACCTTC
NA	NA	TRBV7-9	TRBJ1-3	CASSLRPRAGSSGNTIYF	TGTGCCAGCAGCTTAAGACCTAGAGCGGGGAGCTCTGGAAACACCATATATTTT